These 29 T cell receptor beta chains were all obtained from the same sample, sequenced in a study of blood T cell repertoires in COVID-19. Some clones are missing from TCRdb's copy, which holds only in-frame ones; the method was immunoSEQ multiplex PCR. This sample yields tens of thousands of clones, of which approximately 91% are seen a single time; around 8.5% belongs to the top ten. Sequenced: peripheral blood. Receptor source: a man in his sixties with active COVID-19.

V is TRBV6-2 or TRBV6-3 and J is TRBJ1-4; D remains unclear. Per the germline V gene, CDR1 is MNHEY and CDR2 is SVGEGT. The V and J ends lost 1 base and 10 bases respectively, with 7 bases between them. The CDR3 extends over 12 amino acids. CDR3 region: CASSYFRGKLFF. The CDR3 DNA is TGTGCCAGCAGTTACTTTCGGGGAAAACTGTTTTTT.

The rearrangement uses TRBV27 and TRBJ1-2, with a tentative D call TRBD1 (5 bases). The germline gives CDR1 MNHEY, CDR2 SMNVEV (reference sequence). This CDR3 spans 19 amino acids. V was trimmed by 0 bases and J by 0 bases, leaving 20 bases between them. The CDR3 is CASSLSSLYQGSTNYGYTF. The CDR3 coding sequence is TGTGCCAGCAGTTTATCCTCCCTTTATCAGGGATCTACTAACTATGGCTACACCTTC.

The chain recombines TRBV29-1 with TRBJ2-3; 7 bases are a match to TRBD2. The V and J ends lost 4 bases and 4 bases, in that order; junction bases with no gene match: 2. Per germline, CDR1 SQVTM and CDR2 ANQGSEA. The CDR3 contains 12 residues. CDR3 sequence reads: CSVASGADTQYF. In DNA form, the CDR3 reads TGCAGCGTTGCTAGCGGCGCAGATACGCAGTATTTT.

This chain links TRBV24-1 with TRBJ2-3, with 15 bases lining up with TRBD2. The CDR3 covers 18 residues. In germline, CDR1 is KGHDR, CDR2 SFDVKD. The J segment lost 4 bases and the V segment lost 3 bases, leaving 7 bases of the junction unmatched. The CDR3 bases are TGTGCCACCAGTGATCCCGGGACTAGCGGGAGGTCGGCAGATACGCAGTATTTT. Translated, it gives CATSDPGTSGRSADTQYF.

A few counts support this clone. The chain employs TRBV7-3 and TRBJ2-1; D is ambiguous. The length of the CDR3 is 14 residues. V lost 2 bases and J 6 bases, leaving 11 bases between the germline ends. Germline CDR1 is SGHTA and CDR2 is FQGTGA. The chain's CDR3 is CASSLLGASNEQFF. The CDR3 coding sequence is TGTGCCAGCAGCTTATTGGGCGCTTCCAATGAGCAGTTCTTC.

The rearrangement uses TRBV7-2 and TRBJ2-1; 10 nucleotides match TRBD2. Looked up from germline, CDR1 is SGHTA and CDR2 is FQGNSA. The CDR3 is 13 amino acids. With 5 bases clipped from V and 10 bases from J, the junction kept 5 bases outside the gene matches. CDR3 sequence (DNA): TGTGCCAGCAGCAACCTAGCGGGAGAGGAGCAGTTCTTC. This sequence encodes CASSNLAGEEQFF.

The chain has TRBV30 and TRBJ1-3; D possibly corresponds to TRBD1 (6 bases). The CDR3 is 11 residues long. V lost 7 bases and J 4 bases, leaving 8 bases between the germline ends. Germline V gives CDR1 GTSNPN, CDR2 SVGIG (reference sequence). DNA of the CDR3: TGTGCCTCAGGACAGGGAAACACCATATATTTT. Translated: CASGQGNTIYF.

The CDR3 DNA is TGTGCCAGCAGTTTATATCTAGCGGGAGTATCCTCCAGCGAGCAGTACTTC. It is translated as CASSLYLAGVSSSEQYF. The genes are TRBV28 and TRBJ2-7; TRBD2 aligns across 10 bases. CDR1 and CDR2 (germline): MDHEN, SYDVKM. This CDR3 contains 17 residues. Trimming removed 1 base from V and 6 bases from J; junction bases left unmatched: 12.

The rearrangement links TRBV24-1 to TRBJ2-1, with 12 bases fitting TRBD2. The germline V gene has CDR1 KGHDR and CDR2 SFDVKD. The CDR3 has 16 residues. J was trimmed by 10 bases and V by 8 bases; bases with no gene match: 14. CDR3 sequence: CATTGEPSGRAREQFF. DNA of the CDR3: TGTGCCACCACTGGGGAGCCTAGCGGGAGGGCCAGGGAGCAGTTCTTC.

The V call is TRBV19, the J call TRBJ2-1; D is ambiguous. V was clipped by 1 base and J by 0 bases, with 7 bases between them. This CDR3 has 15 amino acids. Germline lookup yields CDR1 LNHDA and CDR2 SQIVND (reference sequence). This CDR3 is CASSIAASSYNEQFF. As DNA, the CDR3 is TGTGCCAGTAGTATAGCCGCCAGCTCCTACAATGAGCAGTTCTTC.

This clone was seen a few times. The junction and the germline gene differ at one end; a read error may be behind it. The chain links TRBV27 to TRBJ2-7; 8 bases agree with TRBD1. This CDR3 has 13 residues. Germline V gene lookup returns CDR1 MNHEY and CDR2 SMNVEV (reference sequence). CDR3 sequence reads: CASSLSGDRPLGF. DNA for the CDR3: TGTGCCAGCAGTTTATCGGGGGACAGGCCACTCGGCTTC.

The V call is TRBV10-1, the J call TRBJ2-7; 10 bases fit TRBD1. Germline CDR1 WNHNN, CDR2 SYGVQD (reference sequence). With 3 bases clipped from V and 5 bases from J, the junction kept 7 bases outside the gene matches. There are 15 residues in the CDR3. CDR3 coding DNA: TGCGCCAGCAGTGAACCGGGACAGGGGATCCACGAGCAGTACTTC. Protein: CASSEPGQGIHEQYF.

J is TRBJ2-1 and V is TRBV3-1 (or the pseudogene TRBV3-2); 9 positions match TRBD1. There are 17 residues in the CDR3. CDR1 is LGHDT and CDR2 is YNNKEL in the germline V gene (reference sequence). The V gene end was trimmed by 5 bases and the J gene end by 5 bases; junction bases not matched to a gene: 13. CDR3 region: CASSWTSGTGYNNEQFF. The DNA for the CDR3 is TGTGCCAGCAGCTGGACCTCCGGGACAGGGTATAACAATGAGCAGTTCTTC.

This chain uses TRBV7-2 with TRBJ2-1; 9 positions agree with TRBD2. V shed 5 bases, J shed 4 bases, and the junction held 6 bases outside the gene matches. Germline V gene sequence: CDR1 SGHTA, CDR2 FQGNSA. The CDR3 spans 15 residues. The CDR3 spells CASSHGAGGYNEQFF. As DNA, the CDR3 is TGTGCCAGCAGCCACGGGGCGGGAGGGTACAATGAGCAGTTCTTC. Drawing the rest from reference TRBV7-2 and TRBJ2-1, the complete variable domain is GAGVSQSPSNKVTEKGKDVELRCDPISGHTALYWYRQSLGQGLEFLIYFQGNSAPDKSGLPSDRFSAERTGGSVSTLTIQRTQQEDSAVYLCASSHGAGGYNEQFFGPGTRLTVL.

V and J are TRBV11-2 and TRBJ2-1; 12 positions match TRBD2. Unmatched junction bases numbered 8, after V lost 8 bases and J lost 12 bases. Germline lookup yields CDR1 SGHAT and CDR2 FQNNGV. The CDR3 is 13 residues long. The DNA of the CDR3 is TGTGCCAGCCGGAGGACTAGCGGGACCGCGCAGTTCTTC. It yields the protein CASRRTSGTAQFF.

The chain has TRBV18 and TRBJ1-5, with 8 bases identical to TRBD1. The J segment lost 5 bases and the V segment lost 5 bases, leaving 11 bases of the junction unmatched. The CDR3 sequence is 16 residues long. CDR1 is KGHSH and CDR2 is LQKENI in the germline V gene. CDR3 loop: CASSSGQGRFDQPQHF. The CDR3 DNA reads as TGTGCCAGCTCATCAGGACAGGGACGCTTCGATCAGCCCCAGCATTTT.

The V and J genes are TRBV5-1 and TRBJ2-7, with 9 bases fitting TRBD2. Unmatched junction bases numbered 11, after V lost 3 bases and J lost 4 bases. This CDR3 contains 16 residues. Germline V gene sequence: CDR1 SGHRS, CDR2 YFSETQ. The CDR3 is CASSSPSSGSNYEQYF. The CDR3 nucleotides read TGCGCCAGCAGCTCGCCAAGTAGCGGGAGCAATTACGAGCAGTACTTC.

The chain recombines TRBV29-1 with TRBJ1-1; 9 nucleotides line up with TRBD1. The CDR3 consists of 15 residues. Germline CDR1 is SQVTM and CDR2 is ANQGSEA. V lost 2 bases to trimming and J lost 1 base; unmatched junction nucleotides: 5. The chain's CDR3 is CSVEPWTGANTEAFF. For the CDR3, the DNA is TGCAGCGTTGAACCTTGGACAGGGGCGAACACTGAAGCTTTCTTT.

This chain links TRBV7-9 with TRBJ2-5, with 9 bases fitting TRBD2. Trimming took 4 bases from V and 3 from J; bases not matched to a gene: 3. Germline lookup yields CDR1 SEHNR and CDR2 FQNEAQ (reference sequence). CDR3 size: 14 residues. The CDR3 DNA follows: TGTGCCAGCAGCTCAAGACTAGCGGAAGAGACCCAGTACTTC. Its translation: CASSSRLAEETQYF.

This chain links TRBV4-1 with TRBJ2-7; tentatively, D is TRBD1 (5 bases). The V gene lost 0 bases and the J gene lost 7 bases, with 16 bases spanning the gap. The germline gives CDR1 MGHRA, CDR2 YSYEKL. The CDR3 extends over 15 amino acids. CDR3 residues: CASSQDPQGLGEQYF. In DNA form, the CDR3 reads TGCGCCAGCAGCCAAGATCCCCAGGGTCTGGGTGAGCAGTACTTC.

This chain connects TRBV18 to TRBJ2-1; D might be TRBD2 (5 bases). The V and J ends lost 0 bases and 2 bases respectively, with 8 bases between them. CDR1 is KGHSH, CDR2 LQKENI, per germline. This CDR3 is 15 amino acids long. CDR3 amino acids: CASSPPGVPYNEQFF. The CDR3 DNA follows: TGTGCCAGCTCACCACCGGGAGTGCCCTACAATGAGCAGTTCTTC. Full variable domain (missing parts from reference TRBV18 and TRBJ2-1): NAGVMQNPRHLVRRRGQEARLRCSPMKGHSHVYWYRQLPEEGLKFMVYLQKENIIDESGMPKERFSAEFPKEGPSILRIQQVVRGDSAAYFCASSPPGVPYNEQFFGPGTRLTVL.

V is TRBV27 and J is TRBJ1-2; 9 positions match TRBD1. The CDR3 covers 15 residues. J was trimmed by 7 bases and V by 5 bases; bases with no gene match: 11. Looked up from germline, CDR1 is MNHEY and CDR2 is SMNVEV (reference sequence). The CDR3 sequence: CASSPRQGVAGGYTF. The CDR3 DNA follows: TGTGCCAGCAGTCCCAGACAGGGGGTCGCGGGTGGCTACACCTTC.

The gene calls are TRBV3-1 (or the pseudogene TRBV3-2) and TRBJ2-6; D is unresolved. The CDR3 is made up of 16 amino acids. Germline CDR1 LGHDT, CDR2 YNNKEL (reference sequence). V was pared by 3 bases and J by 2 bases, with 11 bases between. CDR3 amino acids: CASSQAYSPGANVLTF. The CDR3 DNA reads as TGTGCCAGCAGCCAGGCTTACAGCCCTGGGGCCAACGTCCTGACTTTC.

This clone was seen just once. This chain connects TRBV21-1 to TRBJ2-7; TRBD1 reflects the table's D call only, with no check against the DNA. TRBV21-1 is designated a pseudogene. The CDR3 is 15 amino acids. The CDR3 spells CASSRQGGVGYEQYF. As DNA, the CDR3 is TGTGCCAGCAGCAGACAGGGCGGGGTTGGCTACGAGCAGTACTTC.

DNA for the CDR3: TGTGCCAGCAGTACCGGACAGGGGGCTTCGAACGAGCAGTACTTC. Encoded protein: CASSTGQGASNEQYF. This chain connects TRBV6-5 to TRBJ2-7; 11 nucleotides agree with TRBD1. Germline V gene data show CDR1 as MNHEY and CDR2 as SVGAGI. The V segment lost 5 bases and the J segment 5 bases; nucleotides outside the gene matches: 8. The CDR3 totals 15 residues.

The chain is built from TRBV27 and TRBJ2-5; 7 nucleotides agree with TRBD1. Germline CDR1 is MNHEY and CDR2 is SMNVEV (reference sequence). CDR3 length: 16 residues. The ends lost 6 bases at V and 3 bases at J; junction bases unmatched: 13. CDR3: CASRRASTGAKETQYF. CDR3 bases: TGTGCCAGCAGGAGAGCGTCTACAGGGGCCAAAGAGACCCAGTACTTC.

The genes are TRBV6-2 or TRBV6-3 and TRBJ1-4; 9 nucleotides align to TRBD1. Trimming removed 3 bases from V and 8 bases from J; junction bases left unmatched: 7. In germline, CDR1 is MNHEY, CDR2 SVGEGT. The length of the CDR3 is 15 residues. CDR3 bases: TGTGCCAGCAGTTATCCCGACAGGGGGGAAGAAAAACTGTTTTTT. It encodes CASSYPDRGEEKLFF.

This clone has a handful of counts. The genes are TRBV18 and TRBJ1-5; D not resolved. CDR1 is KGHSH and CDR2 is LQKENI in the germline V gene. The CDR3 loop spans 15 amino acids. V lost 3 bases and J 0 bases, leaving 9 bases between the germline ends. The CDR3 sequence is CASSPGDHSNQPQHF. CDR3 bases: TGTGCCAGCTCACCGGGCGATCATAGCAATCAGCCCCAGCATTTT.

CDR3 DNA: TGCGCCAGCAGCTTGGGGACAGAGGGCGACGAGCAGTACTTC. Amino acids: CASSLGTEGDEQYF. This chain joins TRBV5-1 and TRBJ2-7; weak D call: TRBD1 (6 bases). CDR3 length: 14 residues. Germline V lookup: CDR1 SGHRS, CDR2 YFSETQ. V was pared by 0 bases and J by 5 bases, with 12 bases between.